This TCR beta chain came from a study of T cells after somatic rescue of genetic block. Data came from immunoSEQ multiplex PCR; TCRdb stores just in-frame clones and leaves some out. This sample carries more than 9,500 clones, approximately 72% of them seen once, and the ten largest clones take 7% to 10%. Looked up from germline, CDR1 is MNHEY and CDR2 is SMNVEV (reference sequence). V lost 6 bases and J lost 3, with 16 bases in between. This CDR3 spans 15 amino acids. The chain links TRBV27 to TRBJ2-3; D is perhaps TRBD1 (5 bases). The source material was peripheral blood mononuclear cells (PBMCs). The clonotype comes from a boy aged 5-17 years. DNA for the CDR3: TGTGCCAGCAGCTCACCAGGGTTCCTGACAGATACGCAGTATTTT. Protein sequence: CASSSPGFLTDTQYF.